Below, 18 T cell receptor beta chains from the same sample are listed, as sequenced in a study of T cell changes during pregnancy in multiple sclerosis (dated by TCRdb to 2018 to 2020). The library was produced with the immunoSEQ multiplex PCR assay. Entries here come from immuneACCESS through TCRdb and include only in-frame sequences with V and J called. Some clones fail to appear in such tables; in the studies checked, an unresolved V gene covers under half of the shortfall, and the cause of the remainder is unknown. This sample holds over 60,000 clones; 89% were observed only once. The ten largest clones represent around 2.3% of the sample. The sequenced sample was peripheral blood, obtained in the first trimester of pregnancy. The receptors originated from a female donor with multiple sclerosis, enrolled in a pregnancy study.

The sample holds one count of this clone. The chain is built from TRBV6-1 and TRBJ2-7; D remains ambiguous. This CDR3 region has 15 residues. The germline CDR1 and CDR2 sequences are MNHNS and SASEGT. V lost 7 bases, J lost 3 bases, and 19 bases lay in between. CDR3 loop: CASTSALNTVYEQYF. DNA for the CDR3: TGTGCCAGCACTTCAGCGCTCAATACGGTCTACGAGCAGTACTTC.

This chain joins TRBV4-1 and TRBJ1-1; D is uncertain. The CDR3 sequence is 15 residues long. The V end was cut by 1 base, the J end by 8 bases, with 17 bases between. The germline gives CDR1 MGHRA, CDR2 YSYEKL. This CDR3 reads CASSQGTPGVREAFF. The CDR3 DNA reads as TGCGCCAGCAGCCAAGGTACTCCGGGTGTGAGAGAAGCTTTCTTT.

The chain links TRBV18 to TRBJ1-2, with a tentative D call TRBD1 (5 bases). V lost 5 bases to trimming and J lost 4 bases, with 11 bases between them. The CDR3 consists of 13 residues. The germline gives CDR1 KGHSH, CDR2 LQKENI. The CDR3 spells CASSEDSSYGYTF. As DNA, the CDR3 is TGTGCCAGCTCAGAAGACAGTAGCTATGGCTACACCTTC.

For the CDR3, the DNA is TGTGCCAGCAGCCATGCAGGCACAGTGGTTTACGAGCAGTACTTC. This gives the protein CASSHAGTVVYEQYF. The chain uses TRBV14 and TRBJ2-7; D unresolved. The CDR3 sequence is 15 residues long. Germline CDR1 and CDR2: SGHDN and FVKESK. Trimming removed 3 bases from V and 4 bases from J, with 16 bases in between.

The chain is built from TRBV5-5 and TRBJ2-7; 7 nucleotides match TRBD2. Trimming cost V 4 bases and J 3 bases; bases outside gene matches: 10. CDR3 length: 15 residues. Germline V gives CDR1 SGHKS, CDR2 YYEKEE (reference sequence). The CDR3 DNA sequence: TGTGCCAGCAGCCCCAGTGCACAGCGGGGCTACGAGCAGTACTTC. It encodes CASSPSAQRGYEQYF.

The chain uses TRBV18 and TRBJ1-2; 7 bases map to TRBD1. The CDR3 runs 15 residues. Germline V gene lookup returns CDR1 KGHSH and CDR2 LQKENI. The J segment lost 7 bases and the V segment lost 2 bases, leaving 10 bases of the junction unmatched. CDR3 coding DNA: TGTGCCAGCTCACCAATGGGGACAGACGCGCGTGGCTACACCTTC. Protein: CASSPMGTDARGYTF.

V is TRBV5-6 and J is TRBJ1-2; possibly TRBD1 for D (5 bases). Trimming took off 6 bases at V and 4 bases at J, with 25 bases between the two ends. Germline V lookup: CDR1 SGHDT, CDR2 YYEEEE. This CDR3 has 17 residues. For the CDR3, the DNA is TGTGCCAGCACCAACGTCCCAGGGTCCCGCCTCGCCTATGGCTACACCTTC. It yields the protein CASTNVPGSRLAYGYTF.

This chain joins TRBV7-8 and TRBJ1-1; TRBD1 agrees at 8 bases. CDR1 and CDR2 (germline): SGHVS, FQNEAQ. The CDR3 length is 16 residues. The V segment lost 5 bases and the J segment 0 bases; nucleotides outside the gene matches: 8. The DNA of the CDR3 is TGTGCCAGCAGCCTGCGGACAGGGTTGATGAACACTGAAGCTTTCTTT. It translates to CASSLRTGLMNTEAFF. The full variable domain, with the rest looked up from reference TRBV7-8 and TRBJ1-1, is GAGVSQSPRYKVAKRGQDVALRCDPISGHVSLFWYQQALGQGPEFLTYFQNEAQLDKSGLPSDRFFAERPEGSVSTLKIQRTQQEDSAVYLCASSLRTGLMNTEAFFGQGTRLTVV.

The chain is built from TRBV13 and TRBJ1-1; tentatively, D is TRBD1 (5 bases). Germline lookup yields CDR1 PRHDT and CDR2 FYEKMQ (reference sequence). V gave up 1 base and J gave up 6 bases, with 9 bases separating them. The CDR3 covers 13 residues. Here the CDR3 reads CASSLVRDSEAFF. In nucleotides, the CDR3 is TGTGCCAGCAGCTTAGTCAGGGACTCTGAAGCTTTCTTT.

The V gene is TRBV30, the J gene TRBJ2-5; TRBD2 agrees at 8 bases. The CDR3 contains 12 residues. The germline CDR1 and CDR2 sequences are GTSNPN and SVGIG (reference sequence). With 5 bases clipped from V and 7 bases from J, the junction kept 6 bases outside the gene matches. CDR3 sequence reads: CAWADSGRTQYF. The CDR3 coding sequence is TGTGCCTGGGCGGACAGCGGGAGGACCCAGTACTTC.

This chain links TRBV18 with TRBJ1-1; D gene ambiguous. The length of the CDR3 is 15 residues. V shed 2 bases and J shed 4 bases, with 14 bases lying between them. The germline CDR1 and CDR2 sequences are KGHSH and LQKENI. CDR3 loop: CASSPVTVSGTEAFF. The CDR3 DNA follows: TGTGCCAGCTCACCAGTTACGGTCTCCGGCACTGAAGCTTTCTTT.

In nucleotides, the CDR3 is TGTGCCAGCAGCTTACTTACGAGGGAAACTGAAGCTTTCTTT. Residues: CASSLLTRETEAFF. This sequence joins TRBV7-2 and TRBJ1-1; D not certain. CDR3 length equals 14 residues. CDR1 and CDR2 from the germline V gene are SGHTA and FQGNSA. Trimming stripped 2 bases from V and 5 bases from J, with 12 bases between.

V is TRBV6-5 and J is TRBJ1-4; 8 nucleotides line up with TRBD1. Germline V gives CDR1 MNHEY, CDR2 SVGAGI. With V trimmed by 0 bases and J by 8 bases, 2 bases remained unmatched. The CDR3 sequence is 14 residues long. CDR3 loop: CASSYSTGGEKLFF. CDR3 sequence (DNA): TGTGCCAGCAGTTACTCAACAGGGGGAGAAAAACTGTTTTTT.

The chain links TRBV5-1 to TRBJ2-7, with 11 positions matching TRBD2. The CDR3 runs to 15 residues. Trimming cost V 3 bases and J 5 bases; bases outside gene matches: 7. Germline V lookup: CDR1 SGHRS, CDR2 YFSETQ. The CDR3: CASSSATSGGNEQYF. CDR3 in DNA: TGCGCCAGCAGCTCGGCAACTAGCGGGGGTAACGAGCAGTACTTC. Drawing the rest from reference TRBV5-1 and TRBJ2-7, the complete variable domain is KAGVTQTPRYLIKTRGQQVTLSCSPISGHRSVSWYQQTPGQGLQFLFEYFSETQRNKGNFPGRFSGRQFSNSRSEMNVSTLELGDSALYLCASSSATSGGNEQYFGPGTRLTVT.

The chain combines TRBV10-3 with TRBJ2-2, with 11 bases matching TRBD2. Germline V gene data show CDR1 as ENHRY and CDR2 as SYGVKD. V was clipped by 6 bases and J by 4 bases; unmatched bases: 4. The CDR3 is 15 amino acids. The CDR3 coding sequence is TGTGCCATCAGCCAGACTAGCGGGGTCACCGGGGAGCTGTTTTTT. Its protein product is CAISQTSGVTGELFF.

The genes are TRBV7-9 and TRBJ1-2; possible D gene TRBD1, 5 bases. Per the germline V gene, CDR1 is SEHNR and CDR2 is FQNEAQ (reference sequence). The CDR3 is 15 residues long. V shed 4 bases and J shed 0 bases, with 12 bases lying between them. The CDR3 DNA is TGTGCCAGCAGCTCCCCCCGGGGGACTAACTATGGCTACACCTTC. This translates into CASSSPRGTNYGYTF.

This clone was picked up one time. V is TRBV7-9 and J is TRBJ2-3; TRBD2 is a possible D gene (7 bases). The germline CDR1 and CDR2 sequences are SEHNR and FQNEAQ (reference sequence). Between the trimmed V and J ends, which lost 1 base and 10 bases, there was a span of 9 bases. The CDR3 extends over 12 amino acids. Here the CDR3 DNA reads TGTGCCAGCAGCTTAGGGGGGGGCCCGCAGTATTTT. It codes for CASSLGGGPQYF.

The chain joins TRBV15 to TRBJ2-3; the match to TRBD2 covers 7 bases. V gave up 2 bases and J gave up 2 bases; unmatched junction bases: 1. The CDR3 sequence is 14 residues long. Germline CDR1 is LNHNV and CDR2 is YYDKDF (reference sequence). CDR3 sequence: CATSRLAATDTQYF. In nucleotides, the CDR3 is TGTGCCACCAGCAGACTAGCGGCCACAGATACGCAGTATTTT.